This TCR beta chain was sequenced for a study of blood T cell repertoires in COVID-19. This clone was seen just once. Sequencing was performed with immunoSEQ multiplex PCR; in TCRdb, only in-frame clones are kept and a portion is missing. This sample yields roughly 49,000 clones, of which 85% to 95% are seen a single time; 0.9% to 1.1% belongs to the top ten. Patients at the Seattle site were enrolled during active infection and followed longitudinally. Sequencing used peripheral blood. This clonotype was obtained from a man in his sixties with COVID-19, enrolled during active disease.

CDR3 DNA sequence: TGTGCCAGCACCCCCGTCCAGGGGGACGGCTACACCTTC. As protein: CASTPVQGDGYTF. The chain couples TRBV6-5 to TRBJ1-2; TRBD1 matches 7 bases. The CDR3 runs to 13 residues. The germline V gene encodes CDR1 MNHEY and CDR2 SVGAGI. Unmatched junction bases numbered 10, after V lost 7 bases and J lost 8 bases.